The 14 T cell receptor beta chains below were found in one sample sequenced in a study of CD8 T cells in ankylosing spondylitis. Using its own MiXCR run on the 5' RACE reads, TCRdb lists one record per CDR3 protein. This sample has roughly 140,000 distinct CDR3 sequences, with 40% to 50% found just once. The source material was synovial fluid, either unsorted or a sorted T cell fraction (not recorded which). The receptors come from a male donor with ankylosing spondylitis.

This chain uses TRBV28 with TRBJ2-7; 7 bases line up with TRBD2. Trimming at V came to 3 bases and at J to 5 bases, leaving 10 bases not matched to a gene. From germline, CDR1 is MDHEN and CDR2 SYDVKM. The CDR3 contains 15 residues. The CDR3 DNA follows: TGTGCCAGCAGTTTTCTTGGGGACTACCACGACGAGCAGTACTTC. Residues: CASSFLGDYHDEQYF.

The V and J genes are TRBV27 and TRBJ2-1; 12 nucleotides match TRBD2. The junction had 9 bases not matched to a gene; V was cut back by 6 bases and J by 9 bases. CDR1 MNHEY and CDR2 SMNVEV come from the germline V gene (reference sequence). The CDR3 has 15 residues. The CDR3 DNA is TGTGCCAGCAGCAGGACTAGCGGGATGGGAGGTGAGCAGTTCTTC. Its protein product is CASSRTSGMGGEQFF.

This clonotype occurred a few times. J is TRBJ2-3 and V is TRBV28, with 8 nucleotides matching TRBD2. V shed 7 bases and J 5 bases; nucleotides not matched to a gene: 17. Looked up from germline, CDR1 is MDHEN and CDR2 is SYDVKM. The CDR3 contains 17 residues. The CDR3 sequence: CASTPWPSGSLEDTQYF. DNA of the CDR3: TGTGCCAGCACTCCCTGGCCCAGCGGGAGTTTAGAAGATACGCAGTATTTT. Together with reference TRBV28 and TRBJ2-3, the CDR3 gives the full variable domain: DVKVTQSSRYLVKRTGEKVFLECVQDMDHENMFWYRQDPGLGLRLIYFSYDVKMKEKGDIPEGYSVSREKKERFSLILESASTNQTSMYLCASTPWPSGSLEDTQYFGPGTRLTVL.

This clonotype was seen at least ten times. This chain connects TRBV28 to TRBJ2-3; 12 nucleotides line up with TRBD2. Trimming took 5 bases from V and 2 from J; bases not matched to a gene: 5. Germline V gene lookup returns CDR1 MDHEN and CDR2 SYDVKM. The CDR3 has 16 amino acids. CDR3 sequence (DNA): TGTGCCAGCAGTACAGGACTAGCGGGGATCACAGATACGCAGTATTTT. This encodes CASSTGLAGITDTQYF.

This clonotype was detected only a few times. The J gene is TRBJ1-1, the V gene TRBV4-3; the D gene is possibly TRBD1 (5 bases). This CDR3 comprises 16 residues. Trimming pared 5 bases from V and 1 base from J, leaving 17 bases between. The germline CDR1 and CDR2 sequences are LGHNA and YSLEER. This CDR3 reads CASSGAGKVGNTEAFF. In nucleotides, the CDR3 is TGCGCCAGCAGCGGGGCAGGGAAAGTTGGGAACACTGAAGCTTTCTTT.

There are a few counts of this clonotype. The chain links TRBV29-1 to TRBJ2-3; D call uncertain. CDR3 length equals 13 residues. Germline CDR1 and CDR2: SQVTM and ANQGSEA. V was cut by 3 bases and J by 2 bases, with 9 bases left in between. The CDR3 spells CSVDTASTDTQYF. In DNA, the CDR3 is TGCAGCGTTGATACAGCCTCCACAGATACGCAGTATTTT.

This clonotype was found a few times. V usage is TRBV11-2 and J usage is TRBJ2-1; D ambiguous. CDR1 and CDR2 (germline): SGHAT, FQNNGV. The CDR3 is made up of 16 amino acids. The V and J ends lost 2 bases and 0 bases respectively, with 11 bases between them. The CDR3 DNA reads TGTGCCAGCAGCTTATGGGCCCTAAGCTCCTACAATGAGCAGTTCTTC. Encoded protein: CASSLWALSSYNEQFF.

The chain uses TRBV5-8 and TRBJ2-7, with TRBD1 identical over 10 bases. V shed 3 bases and J 7 bases; nucleotides not matched to a gene: 10. This CDR3 region has 15 residues. Per the germline V gene, CDR1 is SGHTS and CDR2 is YDEGEE. The DNA of the CDR3 is TGTGCCAGCAGCTCTCCGGGACAGGGGACGAAGGAGCAGTACTTC. The encoded protein is CASSSPGQGTKEQYF.

This chain uses TRBV28 with TRBJ2-2, with TRBD1 identical over 8 bases. Trimming removed 7 bases from V and 1 base from J; junction bases left unmatched: 2. This CDR3 comprises 14 residues. Germline CDR1 and CDR2: MDHEN and SYDVKM. CDR3 in amino acids: CASKGQVNTGELFF. CDR3 nucleotides: TGTGCCAGCAAGGGACAGGTGAACACCGGGGAGCTGTTTTTT.

V is TRBV6-4 and J is TRBJ2-2, with 10 bases identical to TRBD2. CDR3 length: 14 residues. V dropped 10 bases and J dropped 1; count of bases not matched to a gene: 3. Germline V lookup: CDR1 MRHNA, CDR2 SNTAGT. For the CDR3, the DNA is TGTGCCACTAGCGGGAGTCTGAACACCGGGGAGCTGTTTTTT. Its protein product is CATSGSLNTGELFF.

This clonotype was detected only a few times. V is TRBV7-9 and J is TRBJ2-1; maybe TRBD1 (5 bases). CDR1 is SEHNR and CDR2 is FQNEAQ in the germline V gene (reference sequence). The CDR3 runs to 14 residues. The V and J ends lost 5 bases and 8 bases respectively, with 16 bases between them. The CDR3 loop is CASSPLDTPDEQFF. The CDR3 DNA follows: TGTGCCAGCAGCCCCTTGGACACCCCAGATGAGCAGTTCTTC.

CDR3: CASSNLAGVYEQYF. The CDR3 nucleotides read TGTGCCAGCAGCAATCTAGCGGGGGTTTACGAGCAGTACTTC. This chain connects TRBV5-8 to TRBJ2-7; 10 bases line up with TRBD2. Losses at the gene ends were 4 bases for V and 4 bases for J; bases not matched to a gene: 5. The CDR3 spans 14 residues. The germline CDR1 and CDR2 sequences are SGHTS and YDEGEE. Supplemented by reference TRBV5-8 and TRBJ2-7, the full variable domain reads EAGVTQSPTHLIKTRGQQATLRCSPISGHTSVYWYQQALGLGLQFLLWYDEGEERNRGNFPPRFSGRQFPNYSSELNVNALELEDSALYLCASSNLAGVYEQYFGPGTRLTVT.

This sequence joins TRBV6-1 and TRBJ1-5; D possibly corresponds to TRBD1 (6 bases). In germline, CDR1 is MNHNS, CDR2 SASEGT. Trimming removed 6 bases from V and 0 bases from J, with 21 bases in between. This CDR3 spans 18 amino acids. The CDR3 region is CASRAHWRGEDSNQPQHF. Here the CDR3 DNA reads TGTGCCAGCAGAGCTCACTGGAGGGGGGAAGATAGCAATCAGCCCCAGCATTTT.

The J gene is TRBJ2-5, the V gene TRBV11-2; 13 bases are a match to TRBD2. The germline gives CDR1 SGHAT, CDR2 FQNNGV. J was trimmed by 1 base and V by 3 bases; bases with no gene match: 5. The CDR3 is 17 amino acids. The CDR3 DNA reads TGTGCCAGCAGCTTTTCCCGACTAGCGGGGGGCCAAGAGACCCAGTACTTC. Its translation is CASSFSRLAGGQETQYF.